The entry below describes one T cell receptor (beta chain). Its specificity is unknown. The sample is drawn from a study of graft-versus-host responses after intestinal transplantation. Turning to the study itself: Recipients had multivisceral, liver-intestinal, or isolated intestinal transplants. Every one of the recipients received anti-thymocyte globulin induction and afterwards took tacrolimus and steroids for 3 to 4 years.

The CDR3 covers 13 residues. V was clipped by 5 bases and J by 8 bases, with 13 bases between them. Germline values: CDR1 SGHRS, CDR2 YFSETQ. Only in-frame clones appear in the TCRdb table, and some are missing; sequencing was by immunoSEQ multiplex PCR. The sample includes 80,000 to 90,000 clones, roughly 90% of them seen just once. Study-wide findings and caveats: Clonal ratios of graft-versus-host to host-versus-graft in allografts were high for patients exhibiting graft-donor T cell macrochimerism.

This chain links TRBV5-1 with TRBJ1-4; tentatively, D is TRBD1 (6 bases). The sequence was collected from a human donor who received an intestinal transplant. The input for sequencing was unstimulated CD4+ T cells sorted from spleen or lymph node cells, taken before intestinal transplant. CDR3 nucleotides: TGCGCCAGCAGTGACCAGGGGAACGAAAAACTGTTTTTT. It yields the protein CASSDQGNEKLFF.